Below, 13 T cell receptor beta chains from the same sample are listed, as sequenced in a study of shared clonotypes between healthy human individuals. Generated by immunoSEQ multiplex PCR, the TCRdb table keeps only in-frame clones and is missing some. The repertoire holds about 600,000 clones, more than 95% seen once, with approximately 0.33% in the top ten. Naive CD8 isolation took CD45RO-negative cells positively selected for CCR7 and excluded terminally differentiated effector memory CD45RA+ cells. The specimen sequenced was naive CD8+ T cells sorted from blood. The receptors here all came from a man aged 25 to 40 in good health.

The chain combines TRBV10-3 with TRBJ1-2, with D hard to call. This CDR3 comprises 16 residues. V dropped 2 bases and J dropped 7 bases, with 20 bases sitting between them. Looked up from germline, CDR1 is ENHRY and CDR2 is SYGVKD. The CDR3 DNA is TGTGCCATCAGTGAGGCAGGAGGGATTACCACGGGTGGCTACACCTTC. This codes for CAISEAGGITTGGYTF.

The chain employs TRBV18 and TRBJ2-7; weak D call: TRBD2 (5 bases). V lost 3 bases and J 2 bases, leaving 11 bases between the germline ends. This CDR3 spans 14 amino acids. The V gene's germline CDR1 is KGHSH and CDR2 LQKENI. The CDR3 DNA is TGTGCCAGCTCACCTCCCGTGGGAGCCTACGAGCAGTACTTC. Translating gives CASSPPVGAYEQYF.

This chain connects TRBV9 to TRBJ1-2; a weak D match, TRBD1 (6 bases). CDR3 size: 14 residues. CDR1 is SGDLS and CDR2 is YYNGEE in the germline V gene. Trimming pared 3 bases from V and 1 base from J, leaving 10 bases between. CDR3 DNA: TGTGCCAGCAGCGGCAGGGGTGATAACTATGGCTACACCTTC. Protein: CASSGRGDNYGYTF.

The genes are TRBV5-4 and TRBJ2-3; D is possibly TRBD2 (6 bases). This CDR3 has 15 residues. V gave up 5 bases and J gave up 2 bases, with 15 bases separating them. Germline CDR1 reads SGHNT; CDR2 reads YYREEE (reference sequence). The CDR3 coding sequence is TGTGCCAGCAGGGGAGGACGGCCCGACACAGATACGCAGTATTTT. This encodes CASRGGRPDTDTQYF.

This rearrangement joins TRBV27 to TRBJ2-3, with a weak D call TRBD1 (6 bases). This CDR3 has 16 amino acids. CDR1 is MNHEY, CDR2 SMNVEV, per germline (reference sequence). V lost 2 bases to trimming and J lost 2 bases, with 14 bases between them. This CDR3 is CASSLGGRPPTDTQYF. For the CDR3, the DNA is TGTGCCAGCAGTTTAGGGGGCAGGCCACCCACAGATACGCAGTATTTT.

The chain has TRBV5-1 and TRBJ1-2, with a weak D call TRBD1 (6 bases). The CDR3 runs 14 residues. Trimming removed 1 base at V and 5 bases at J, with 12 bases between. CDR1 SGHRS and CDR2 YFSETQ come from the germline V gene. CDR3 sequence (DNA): TGCGCCAGCAGCTTGAGCCGACAGGTATATGGCTACACCTTC. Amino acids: CASSLSRQVYGYTF.

CDR3 sequence (DNA): TGCAGCGTCACGGGAGAGGGAGACGAGCAGTACTTC. It encodes CSVTGEGDEQYF. This chain joins TRBV29-1 and TRBJ2-7; perhaps TRBD2 as D (6 bases). The germline V gene has CDR1 SQVTM and CDR2 ANQGSEA. Trimming removed 6 bases at V and 5 bases at J, with 14 bases between. CDR3 length: 12 amino acids.

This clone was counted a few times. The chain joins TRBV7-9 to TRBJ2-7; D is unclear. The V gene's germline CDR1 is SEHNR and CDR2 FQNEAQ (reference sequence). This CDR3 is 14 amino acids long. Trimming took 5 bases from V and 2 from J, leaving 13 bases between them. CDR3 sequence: CASSPTTMTYEQYF. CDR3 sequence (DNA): TGTGCCAGCAGCCCCACTACGATGACCTACGAGCAGTACTTC.

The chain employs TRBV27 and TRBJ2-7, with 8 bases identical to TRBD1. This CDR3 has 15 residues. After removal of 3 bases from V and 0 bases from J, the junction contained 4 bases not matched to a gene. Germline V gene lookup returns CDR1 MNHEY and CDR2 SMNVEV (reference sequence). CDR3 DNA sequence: TGTGCCAGCAGTTTCCTCGGACAGGGCTCCTACGAGCAGTACTTC. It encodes CASSFLGQGSYEQYF.

CDR3 DNA: TGTGCCAGCAGTTTATGGTCCAAGGGGAGCTCCTACAATGAGCAGTTCTTC. Its protein is CASSLWSKGSSYNEQFF. This chain connects TRBV27 to TRBJ2-1, with D possibly being TRBD1 or TRBD2 (5 bases each). Germline V gives CDR1 MNHEY, CDR2 SMNVEV (reference sequence). The V end was cut by 1 base, the J end by 0 bases, with 13 bases between. CDR3 size: 17 residues.

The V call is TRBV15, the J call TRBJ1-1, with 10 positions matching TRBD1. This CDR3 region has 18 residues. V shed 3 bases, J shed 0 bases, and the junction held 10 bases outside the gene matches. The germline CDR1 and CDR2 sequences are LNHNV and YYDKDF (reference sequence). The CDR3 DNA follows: TGTGCCACCAGCAGCACCGGGACAGGGGCCTTCCTGAACACTGAAGCTTTCTTT. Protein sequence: CATSSTGTGAFLNTEAFF.

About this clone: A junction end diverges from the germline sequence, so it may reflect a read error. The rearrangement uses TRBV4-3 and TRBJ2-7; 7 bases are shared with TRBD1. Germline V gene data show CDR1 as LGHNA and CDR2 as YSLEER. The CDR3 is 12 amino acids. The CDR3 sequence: CASSQRHRQGGF. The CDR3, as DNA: TGCGCCAGCAGCCAGCGGCACCGACAGGGTGGCTTC.

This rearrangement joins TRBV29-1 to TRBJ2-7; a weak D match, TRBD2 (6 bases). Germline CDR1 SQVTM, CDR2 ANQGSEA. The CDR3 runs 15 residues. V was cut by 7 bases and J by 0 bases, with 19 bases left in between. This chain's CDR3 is CSGGGGAVDSYEQYF. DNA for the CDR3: TGCAGCGGCGGCGGAGGGGCGGTGGACTCCTACGAGCAGTACTTC.